This T cell receptor beta chain stems from a study of neoadjuvant anti-PD-1 for oral cavity cancer. At the level of the study: Patients without progression received a fourth nivolumab dose around day 43, then surgical resection on days 50-56.

Patients had newly diagnosed, untreated stage II-IVA oral cavity squamous cell carcinoma. Patients had HPV-negative, locally advanced oral cavity squamous cell carcinoma. Analysis of PBMCs was direct, with no culture step. This clone occurred once. The protocol was immunoSEQ multiplex PCR, while the TCRdb copy is restricted to in-frame clones and leaves out a portion. The repertoire consists of roughly 67,000 clones, with 83% occurring once and the leading ten covering approximately 3.6%. This receptor was identified in a person aged 35 to 85 with oral cavity squamous cell carcinoma. Specimen: PBMCs, collected before nivolumab (anti-PD-1) treatment.

CDR3 loop: CASRRTGVDGYTF. As DNA, the CDR3 is TGTGCCAGCAGACGGACAGGGGTTGATGGCTACACCTTC. The chain recombines TRBV7-6 with TRBJ1-2, with 9 bases that match TRBD1. The germline gives CDR1 SGHVS, CDR2 FNYEAQ. The CDR3 extends over 13 amino acids. V shed 6 bases, J shed 6 bases, and the junction held 5 bases outside the gene matches.